In this sample, the clone carrying this T cell receptor (beta chain) turned up a few times. Unmatched junction bases numbered 3, after V lost 4 bases and J lost 0 bases. The germline V gene has CDR1 LGHNA and CDR2 YNFKEQ. The CDR3 is 15 amino acids. RNA transcripts yielded amplified TCR beta CDR3 regions. The HTBI primer set was used in a first-round RT-PCR of the TCR CDR3. Via MiXCR, TCRdb re-called the multiplex PCR reads, giving one row per CDR3 protein. The profile shows about 400,000 distinct CDR3 sequences, about 15% of them singletons. This sample is drawn from a study of T cells in Graves' hyperthyroidism and ophthalmopathy.

The sequenced material came from blood. The source is a woman aged 25 to 39 with Graves' hyperthyroidism. The gene calls are TRBV4-2 and TRBJ2-3, with 8 bases identical to TRBD2. CDR3 in amino acids: CASSRQRGSTDTQYF. CDR3 bases: TGTGCCAGCAGCCGACAGCGGGGGAGCACAGATACGCAGTATTTT.